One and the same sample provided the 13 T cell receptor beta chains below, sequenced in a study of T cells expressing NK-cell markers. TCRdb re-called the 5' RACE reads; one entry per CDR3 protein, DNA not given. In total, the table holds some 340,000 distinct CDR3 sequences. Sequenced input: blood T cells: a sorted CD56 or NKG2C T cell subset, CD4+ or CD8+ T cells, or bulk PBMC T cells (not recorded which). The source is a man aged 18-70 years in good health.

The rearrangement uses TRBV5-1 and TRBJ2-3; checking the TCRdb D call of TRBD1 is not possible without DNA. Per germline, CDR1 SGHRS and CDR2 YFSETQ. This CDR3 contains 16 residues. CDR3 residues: CASSLAPGTGADTQYF.

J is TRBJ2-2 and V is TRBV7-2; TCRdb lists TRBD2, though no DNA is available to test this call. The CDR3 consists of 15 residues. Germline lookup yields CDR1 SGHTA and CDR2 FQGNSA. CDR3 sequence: CASSLQGTIGGELFF.

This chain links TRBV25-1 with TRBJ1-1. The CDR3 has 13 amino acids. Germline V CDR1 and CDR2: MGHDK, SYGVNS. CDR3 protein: CASGYSRGTEAFF.

The CDR3 here is CSARVGRGGQGNEQFF. This chain uses TRBV20-1 with TRBJ2-1; the TCRdb D gene call, TRBD2, has no DNA to confirm it. Germline values: CDR1 DFQATT, CDR2 SNEGSKA (reference sequence). The CDR3 sequence is 16 residues long.

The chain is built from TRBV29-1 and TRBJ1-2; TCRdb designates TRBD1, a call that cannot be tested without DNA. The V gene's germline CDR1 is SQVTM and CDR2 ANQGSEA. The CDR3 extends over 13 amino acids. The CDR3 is CSVDPGTGNGYTF.

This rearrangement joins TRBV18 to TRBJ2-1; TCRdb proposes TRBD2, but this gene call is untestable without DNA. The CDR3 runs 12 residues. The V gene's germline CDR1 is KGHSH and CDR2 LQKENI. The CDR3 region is CASSPRETEQFF.

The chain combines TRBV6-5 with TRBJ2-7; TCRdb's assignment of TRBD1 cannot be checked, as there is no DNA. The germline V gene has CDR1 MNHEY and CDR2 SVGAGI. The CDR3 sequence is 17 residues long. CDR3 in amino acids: CASRPRTGPGGPYEQYF.

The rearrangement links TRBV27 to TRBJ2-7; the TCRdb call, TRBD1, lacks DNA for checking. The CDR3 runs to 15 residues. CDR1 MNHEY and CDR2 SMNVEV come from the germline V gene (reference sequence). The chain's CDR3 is CASSSKNRGWDEQYF.

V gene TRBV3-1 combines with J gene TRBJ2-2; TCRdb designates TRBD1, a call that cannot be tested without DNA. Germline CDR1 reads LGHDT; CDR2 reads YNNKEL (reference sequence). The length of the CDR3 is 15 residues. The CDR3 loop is CASGRGEVSTGELFF. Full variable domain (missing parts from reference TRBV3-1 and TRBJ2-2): DTAVSQTPKYLVTQMGNDKSIKCEQNLGHDTMYWYKQDSKKFLKIMFSYNNKELIINETVPNRFSPKSPDKAHLNLHINSLELGDSAVYFCASGRGEVSTGELFFGEGSRLTVL.

The CDR3 sequence: CASSRTGQQNTEAFF. This sequence joins TRBV3-1 and TRBJ1-1; TCRdb's D call of TRBD1 is untestable without DNA. The germline CDR1 and CDR2 sequences are LGHDT and YNNKEL (reference sequence). CDR3 length equals 15 residues.

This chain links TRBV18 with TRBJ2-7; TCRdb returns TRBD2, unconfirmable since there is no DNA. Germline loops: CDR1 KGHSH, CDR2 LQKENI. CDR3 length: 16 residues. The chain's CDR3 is CASSPRPLAGNYEQYF.

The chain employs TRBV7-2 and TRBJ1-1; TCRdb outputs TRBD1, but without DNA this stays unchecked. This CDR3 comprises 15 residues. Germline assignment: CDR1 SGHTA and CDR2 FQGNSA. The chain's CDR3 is CASSTRQGRATEAFF.

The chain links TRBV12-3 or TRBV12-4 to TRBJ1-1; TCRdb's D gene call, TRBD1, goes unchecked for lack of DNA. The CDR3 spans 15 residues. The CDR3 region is CASSLGTGVGTEAFF.